This T cell receptor beta chain was profiled in a study of spatial heterogeneity in lung cancer. General observations from the study: Tumor mutation count correlated with how many alpha and beta TCRs expanded intratumorally.

TCR cDNA molecules each carried a unique molecular identifier. TCRdb re-called the 5' RACE reads with MiXCR, one entry per CDR3 protein. The sample lists around 26,000 distinct CDR3 sequences, roughly 9% occurring once. There are many counts of this clonotype. Its specificity is unknown. Time point in this sample: sample taken at primary tumor resection. This TCR came from a male donor with early-stage non-small cell lung cancer. The sequences come from lung tumor tissue, collected at surgery.

CDR3 sequence reads: CASSSPASNTGELFF. CDR3 nucleotides: TGTGCCAGCAGCTCCCCGGCATCCAACACCGGGGAGCTGTTTTTT. This chain links TRBV7-6 with TRBJ2-2; D gene ambiguous. V was shortened by 4 bases and J by 2 bases, with 11 bases between the two germline ends. This CDR3 is built from 15 residues. Germline V gene sequence: CDR1 SGHVS, CDR2 FNYEAQ.